This T cell receptor (beta chain) was sequenced in a study of blood T cell repertoires in COVID-19. Study context: Samples came from the United States, Italy and Spain, spanning acute and convalescent COVID-19. From T cells, B-cell-depleted T cells, or PBMCs came the material, which was cDNA or gDNA.

This clone was seen only a few times. Looked up from germline, CDR1 is SNHLY and CDR2 is FYNNEI. The CDR3 consists of 15 residues. With 4 bases clipped from V and 6 bases from J, the junction kept 6 bases outside the gene matches. Assay used: immunoSEQ multiplex PCR; TCRdb lists only in-frame clones, some missing. This table has approximately 38,000 clones, 87% appearing once. The sequenced material came from peripheral blood. The chain has TRBV2 and TRBJ2-2; 9 bases align to TRBD2. This clonotype was sampled from a man in his 60s with COVID-19, enrolled during active disease. The chain's CDR3 is CASSGLGLAAGELFF. The CDR3 DNA reads as TGTGCCAGCAGTGGGCTGGGACTAGCAGCCGGGGAGCTGTTTTTT.